Listed below are T cell receptor beta chains from one sample, sequenced in a study of cytomegalovirus exposure and HLA in healthy donors. The protocol was immunoSEQ multiplex PCR, while the TCRdb copy is restricted to in-frame clones and leaves out a portion. In the table there are 200,000 or so clones, more than 75% of which are singletons. The sample was PBMCs. The receptors stem from a woman between 45 and 60 years old in good health and CMV-seropositive. The CDR3 runs from the conserved cysteine through the conserved F or W. A D gene is named only where the DNA matches it firmly. Expanded clones get a size class; other rows say once, few or many, or leave the size out.

D	size	J	V	CDR3	DNA
NA	NA	TRBJ2-3	TRBV18	CASSPGLRDTQYF	TGTGCCAGCTCACCAGGTCTGCGGGATACGCAGTATTTT
NA	NA	TRBJ1-1	TRBV5-1	CASSSRGGGQGTEAFF	TGCGCCAGCAGCTCTCGAGGTGGGGGCCAGGGAACTGAAGCTTTCTTT
TRBD2	NA	TRBJ2-7	TRBV5-1	CASSLPTSGGANHEQYF	TGCGCCAGCAGCTTGCCGACTAGCGGGGGGGCTAACCACGAGCAGTACTTC
TRBD1	NA	TRBJ2-3	TRBV7-9	CASSLAGQGDTQYF	TGTGCCAGCAGCTTAGCGGGACAGGGAGATACGCAGTATTTT
TRBD2	NA	TRBJ2-7	TRBV7-6	CASSLGTSGRGDEQYF	TGTGCCAGCAGCTTAGGGACTAGCGGGAGGGGGGACGAGCAGTACTTC
NA	few	TRBJ2-6	TRBV7-9	CASSFEGGANGLTF	TGTGCCAGCAGCTTTGAGGGGGGGGCCAACGGCCTGACTTTC
NA	NA	TRBJ1-1	TRBV18	CASSPGQSIMNTEAFF	TGTGCCAGCTCACCAGGACAGTCAATCATGAACACTGAAGCTTTCTTT
NA	NA	TRBJ1-5	TRBV6-5	CASSSEAHSNQPQHF	TGTGCCAGCAGTTCAGAGGCCCATAGCAATCAGCCCCAGCATTTT
NA	NA	TRBJ1-2	TRBV5-5	CASSFHRVSGYTF	TGTGCCAGCAGCTTCCACAGGGTCAGCGGCTACACCTTC
NA	NA	TRBJ2-3	TRBV19	CASSPGLNTDTQYF	TGTGCCAGTAGTCCGGGACTCAACACAGATACGCAGTATTTT
TRBD1	NA	TRBJ1-6	TRBV28	CASRMGQQNSPLHF	TGTGCCAGCAGAATGGGACAGCAAAATTCACCCCTCCACTTT
TRBD1	NA	TRBJ1-1	TRBV30	CAWRDRGRGGTEAFF	TGTGCCTGGAGGGACAGGGGGCGGGGGGGCACTGAAGCTTTCTTT
NA	NA	TRBJ2-5	TRBV29-1	CSVGGLSGETQYF	TGCAGCGTTGGAGGACTATCCGGGGAGACCCAGTACTTC
TRBD1	NA	TRBJ2-7	TRBV19	CASSSRQGGGEQYF	TGTGCCAGTAGTAGCCGACAGGGCGGCGGGGAGCAGTACTTC
TRBD2	NA	TRBJ2-7	TRBV5-4	CASSLILAGGPSYEQYF	TGTGCCAGCAGCTTGATACTAGCGGGAGGGCCCTCCTACGAGCAGTACTTC
NA	NA	TRBJ2-1	TRBV6-6	CASSYEASSREQFF	TGTGCCAGCAGTTACGAAGCGAGCTCCCGTGAGCAGTTCTTC
TRBD1	NA	TRBJ2-7	TRBV5-6	CASSSFRDSLYEQYF	TGTGCCAGCAGCTCCTTCCGGGACAGCCTCTACGAGCAGTACTTC
NA	NA	TRBJ2-3	TRBV7-2	CASSLYGDTQYF	TGTGCCAGCAGCTTATACGGGGATACGCAGTATTTT
NA	once	TRBJ2-7	TRBV30	CAWSVLGDRYF	TGTGCCTGGAGTGTACTCGGTGATCGGTACTTC
TRBD2	NA	TRBJ2-7	TRBV7-6	CASSQAGTKDEQYF	TGTGCCAGCAGCCAAGCCGGGACTAAGGACGAGCAGTACTTC
TRBD1	NA	TRBJ2-4	TRBV19	CASSSDVGGQIQSLAKNIQYF	TGTGCCAGTAGTTCAGATGTTGGGGGACAGATACAATCCCTAGCCAAAAACATTCAGTACTTC
NA	NA	TRBJ2-3	TRBV6-6	CASSLALRTELQYF	TGTGCCAGCAGCCTTGCGTTGAGGACAGAATTGCAGTATTTT
NA	NA	TRBJ1-5	TRBV5-1	CASSLIGGQPQHF	TGCGCCAGCAGCTTGATCGGGGGACAGCCCCAGCATTTT
TRBD2	NA	TRBJ2-2	TRBV7-8	CASSPRVAGGAGELFF	TGTGCCAGCAGCCCGCGTGTAGCGGGGGGGGCCGGGGAGCTGTTTTTT
TRBD1	NA	TRBJ2-1	TRBV10-2	CARKDRPYNEQFF	TGCGCCAGGAAGGACAGGCCCTACAATGAGCAGTTCTTC
TRBD1	few	TRBJ2-1	TRBV5-6	CASSLTGGNNEQFF	TGTGCCAGCAGCCTGACAGGGGGAAACAATGAGCAGTTCTTC
NA	few	TRBJ1-4	TRBV6-6	CASRPTAGNEKLFF	TGTGCCAGCAGACCAACGGCGGGGAATGAAAAACTGTTTTTT
NA	NA	TRBJ1-1	TRBV7-2	CASSLDGRDTEAFF	TGTGCCAGCAGCTTAGACGGGAGGGACACTGAAGCTTTCTTT
TRBD1	once	TRBJ1-5	TRBV9	CASSQGQSQPQHF	TGTGCCAGCAGTCAGGGACAGAGTCAGCCCCAGCATTTT
NA	NA	TRBJ2-2	TRBV4-1	CASNARIGTGELFF	TGCGCCAGCAACGCCCGAATCGGCACCGGGGAGCTGTTTTTT
NA	few	TRBJ1-1	TRBV5-1	CASRDTRSFAEAFF	TGCGCCAGCAGGGACACACGGTCTTTTGCTGAAGCTTTCTTT
NA	NA	TRBJ2-2	TRBV15	CATRFSGVGELFF	TGTGCCACCAGATTCTCGGGAGTCGGGGAGCTGTTTTTT
TRBD1	NA	TRBJ1-1	TRBV25-1	CASSELVGTGRNTEAFF	TGTGCCAGCAGTGAATTAGTTGGGACAGGGAGAAACACTGAAGCTTTCTTT
NA	NA	TRBJ2-3	TRBV9	CASSTSPPDTQYF	TGTGCCAGCAGCACTAGTCCCCCGGATACGCAGTATTTT
NA	NA	TRBJ1-4	TRBV9	CASSVGQGGPNEKLFF	TGTGCCAGCAGCGTAGGCCAGGGAGGGCCAAATGAAAAACTGTTTTTT
NA	NA	TRBJ2-5	TRBV5-4	CASSLWTVQETQYF	TGTGCCAGCAGCCTTTGGACAGTGCAAGAGACCCAGTACTTC
NA	NA	TRBJ1-3	TRBV7-9	CASSLAWGRGSGNTIYF	NA
NA	NA	TRBJ1-2	TRBV6-5	CASSNQRHDYGYTF	TGTGCCAGCAGTAATCAGAGGCATGACTATGGCTACACCTTC
NA	NA	TRBJ2-1	TRBV25-1	CASSEYKGPNEQFF	TGTGCCAGCAGTGAATATAAGGGGCCCAATGAGCAGTTCTTC
NA	NA	TRBJ1-5	TRBV19	CASREPGNDQPQHF	TGTGCCAGTAGGGAACCAGGGAATGATCAGCCCCAGCATTTT
NA	NA	TRBJ1-5	TRBV19	CASSHNAGGQPQHF	TGTGCCAGTAGCCATAATGCTGGCGGCCAGCCCCAGCATTTT
TRBD2	NA	TRBJ2-1	TRBV11-2	CASSLDPQRGGAKEQFF	TGTGCCAGCAGCTTAGATCCCCAGCGGGGGGGCGCAAAGGAGCAGTTCTTC
NA	NA	TRBJ2-2	TRBV19	CASSMNRGELFF	TGTGCCAGTAGTATGAACAGAGGGGAGCTGTTTTTT
NA	NA	TRBJ1-4	TRBV5-6	CASSLAGTYGSEKLFF	TGTGCCAGCAGCTTGGCGGGCACCTACGGGAGTGAAAAACTGTTTTTT
NA	NA	TRBJ2-3	TRBV11-2	CASSLLSHGGTDTQYF	TGTGCCAGCAGCTTACTATCCCACGGAGGCACAGATACGCAGTATTTT
TRBD1	few	TRBJ1-2	TRBV25-1	CASSEEVQGDRYGYTF	TGTGCCAGCAGTGAAGAAGTTCAGGGGGATCGCTATGGCTACACCTTC
NA	NA	TRBJ2-3	TRBV29-1	CSVLTKSTDTQYF	TGCAGCGTCCTTACAAAAAGCACAGATACGCAGTATTTT
TRBD2	NA	TRBJ2-7	TRBV6-1	CASSGTSGREQYF	TGTGCCAGCAGTGGGACTAGCGGGAGGGAGCAGTACTTC
TRBD1	NA	TRBJ2-6	TRBV28	CASRGTDYFSGANVLTF	TGTGCCAGCAGGGGGACAGATTATTTCTCTGGGGCCAACGTCCTGACTTTC
NA	once	TRBJ2-7	TRBV5-1	CASSIGTGGEQYF	TGCGCCAGCAGCATTGGGACCGGGGGCGAGCAGTACTTC
NA	NA	TRBJ2-5	TRBV4-1	CASSPHPAVGETQYF	TGCGCCAGCAGCCCCCATCCCGCGGTAGGAGAGACCCAGTACTTC
NA	few	TRBJ1-3	TRBV27	CASSRTHFTGLSSGNTIYF	TGTGCCAGCAGTCGAACTCACTTCACGGGACTTTCCTCTGGAAACACCATATATTTT
TRBD2	NA	TRBJ2-1	TRBV2	CASSLGLAGVTYNEQFF	TGTGCCAGCAGTTTGGGACTAGCGGGAGTGACATACAATGAGCAGTTCTTC
NA	few	TRBJ2-6	TRBV7-9	CASQHLLGANVLTF	TGTGCCAGCCAACACCTCTTAGGGGCCAACGTCCTGACTTTC